The rows below give T cell receptor beta chains drawn from one sample of a study of blood T cell repertoires in COVID-19. TCRdb's table, derived via immunoSEQ multiplex PCR, lists solely in-frame clones and lacks some. This sample has more than 150,000 clones, with roughly four fifths found just once. Sequencing was done on a sample of peripheral blood. The receptor set was obtained from a young woman with acute or convalescent COVID-19. CDR3s include the opening cysteine and the closing phenylalanine or tryptophan. The order of the fields is J gene, V gene, D gene, clone size, CDR3 protein, CDR3 DNA. The D gene is left open where the match is weak. Clone size appears in some rows only: once, few, many, or a class for an expanded clone.

j_call: TRBJ2-7; v_call: TRBV6-2/TRBV6-3; d_call: -; clone_size: once; cdr3_aa: CASSYPGPTGFSYEQYF; cdr3_nt: TGTGCCAGCAGTTACCCCGGTCCTACAGGGTTTTCTTACGAGCAGTACTTC
j_call: TRBJ1-1; v_call: TRBV4-1; d_call: TRBD1; clone_size: -; cdr3_aa: CASSRTGLTEAFF; cdr3_nt: TGCGCCAGCAGCCGGACAGGGTTGACTGAAGCTTTCTTT
j_call: TRBJ2-1; v_call: TRBV2; d_call: TRBD2; clone_size: few; cdr3_aa: CASSVAGSSYNEQFF; cdr3_nt: TGTGCCAGCAGTGTAGCGGGCTCCTCCTACAATGAGCAGTTCTTC
j_call: TRBJ2-2; v_call: TRBV9; d_call: -; clone_size: -; cdr3_aa: CASSVSSDRRNGELFF; cdr3_nt: TGTGCCAGCAGCGTATCGAGTGACAGACGAAACGGGGAGCTGTTTTTT
j_call: TRBJ1-1; v_call: TRBV28; d_call: -; clone_size: -; cdr3_aa: CASSLFGGSGEAFF; cdr3_nt: TGTGCCAGCAGTTTATTCGGGGGATCCGGGGAAGCTTTCTTT
j_call: TRBJ2-7; v_call: TRBV3-1/TRBV3-2; d_call: -; clone_size: -; cdr3_aa: CASSPGNRPSHEQYF; cdr3_nt: TGTGCCAGCAGCCCGGGGAACCGCCCCTCTCACGAGCAGTACTTC
j_call: TRBJ1-1; v_call: TRBV5-1; d_call: -; clone_size: -; cdr3_aa: CASSLAYPMNTEAFF; cdr3_nt: TGCGCCAGCAGCTTGGCCTACCCTATGAACACTGAAGCTTTCTTT
j_call: TRBJ1-2; v_call: TRBV12-5; d_call: TRBD1; clone_size: -; cdr3_aa: CASGPKTGANGYTF; cdr3_nt: TGTGCTAGTGGTCCGAAGACAGGGGCGAATGGCTACACCTTC
j_call: TRBJ1-1; v_call: TRBV21-1; d_call: -; clone_size: -; cdr3_aa: CASSTQVNTEAFF; cdr3_nt: TGTGCCAGCAGCACCCAGGTGAACACTGAAGCTTTCTTT
j_call: TRBJ1-2; v_call: TRBV29-1; d_call: -; clone_size: -; cdr3_aa: CSVTARGDYGYTF; cdr3_nt: TGCAGCGTCACAGCCAGGGGTGACTATGGCTACACCTTC
j_call: TRBJ2-3; v_call: TRBV7-3; d_call: -; clone_size: -; cdr3_aa: CASSFQGLSTDTQYF; cdr3_nt: TGTGCCAGCAGCTTCCAGGGCCTTAGCACAGATACGCAGTATTTT
j_call: TRBJ2-4; v_call: TRBV29-1; d_call: -; clone_size: -; cdr3_aa: CSVEGRKNIQYF; cdr3_nt: TGCAGCGTTGAGGGCAGGAAAAACATTCAGTACTTC
j_call: TRBJ1-2; v_call: TRBV7-2; d_call: -; clone_size: -; cdr3_aa: CASSLATNYGYTF; cdr3_nt: TGTGCCAGCAGCTTGGCCACGAACTATGGCTACACCTTC
j_call: TRBJ2-1; v_call: TRBV10-2; d_call: -; clone_size: -; cdr3_aa: CASSDCFLLVGCNEQFF; cdr3_nt: TGCGCCAGCAGTGATTGTTTTCTGTTAGTGGGCTGCAATGAGCAGTTCTTC
j_call: TRBJ1-1; v_call: TRBV5-1; d_call: TRBD1; clone_size: -; cdr3_aa: CASSPPGQGGSRGTEAFF; cdr3_nt: TGCGCCAGCAGCCCGCCGGGACAGGGGGGAAGTAGGGGCACTGAAGCTTTCTTT
j_call: TRBJ2-5; v_call: TRBV5-1; d_call: TRBD2; clone_size: -; cdr3_aa: CASSGPRLASQETQYF; cdr3_nt: TGCGCCAGCAGCGGACCACGACTAGCGAGCCAAGAGACCCAGTACTTC
j_call: TRBJ1-3; v_call: TRBV7-2; d_call: TRBD1; clone_size: -; cdr3_aa: CASSLATGVGNTIYF; cdr3_nt: TGTGCCAGCAGCTTAGCTACAGGGGTGGGGAACACCATATATTTT
j_call: TRBJ1-5; v_call: TRBV19; d_call: -; clone_size: -; cdr3_aa: CATSGAGKAQPQHF; cdr3_nt: TGTGCCACCTCAGGGGCAGGGAAGGCGCAGCCCCAGCATTTT
j_call: TRBJ2-3; v_call: TRBV7-3; d_call: -; clone_size: -; cdr3_aa: CASSFRGALTDTQYF; cdr3_nt: TGTGCCAGCAGCTTTCGGGGGGCCCTCACAGATACGCAGTATTTT
j_call: TRBJ2-5; v_call: TRBV7-9; d_call: TRBD1; clone_size: -; cdr3_aa: CASSLVGTGWGQETQYF; cdr3_nt: TGTGCCAGCAGCTTAGTCGGGACAGGGTGGGGCCAAGAGACCCAGTACTTC
j_call: TRBJ1-1; v_call: TRBV7-8; d_call: -; clone_size: -; cdr3_aa: CASSHPTLRGRSEAFF; cdr3_nt: TGTGCCAGCAGCCACCCAACCCTTCGGGGTCGGTCTGAAGCTTTCTTT
j_call: TRBJ1-6; v_call: TRBV2; d_call: TRBD1; clone_size: -; cdr3_aa: CASMKGARGGNSPLHF; cdr3_nt: TGTGCCAGCATGAAGGGGGCTCGGGGGGGTAATTCACCCCTCCACTTT
j_call: TRBJ2-5; v_call: TRBV5-1; d_call: -; clone_size: -; cdr3_aa: CASSLVGREETQYF; cdr3_nt: TGCGCCAGCAGCTTGGTTGGCAGGGAAGAGACCCAGTACTTC
j_call: TRBJ1-3; v_call: TRBV30; d_call: -; clone_size: few; cdr3_aa: CAYKTVGWHF; cdr3_nt: TGTGCCTACAAGACAGTAGGTTGGCATTTT
j_call: TRBJ1-6; v_call: TRBV6-1; d_call: -; clone_size: few; cdr3_aa: CASSDMGAYNSPLHF; cdr3_nt: TGTGCCAGCAGTGACATGGGGGCGTATAATTCACCCCTCCACTTT
j_call: TRBJ1-5; v_call: TRBV5-4; d_call: -; clone_size: -; cdr3_aa: CASSLGPSNQPQHF; cdr3_nt: TGTGCCAGCAGCTTGGGGCCGAGCAATCAGCCCCAGCATTTT
j_call: TRBJ2-7; v_call: TRBV6-5; d_call: -; clone_size: -; cdr3_aa: CASRPPGVYEQYF; cdr3_nt: TGTGCCAGCAGACCCCCGGGGGTCTACGAGCAGTACTTC
j_call: TRBJ1-4; v_call: TRBV27; d_call: -; clone_size: few; cdr3_aa: CASYSPKSEKLFF; cdr3_nt: TGTGCCAGCTATAGCCCAAAGAGTGAAAAACTGTTTTTT
j_call: TRBJ1-1; v_call: TRBV11-3; d_call: -; clone_size: -; cdr3_aa: CASSSRLNTEAFF; cdr3_nt: TGTGCCAGCAGCTCCAGGCTGAACACTGAAGCTTTCTTT
j_call: TRBJ1-2; v_call: TRBV27; d_call: TRBD1; clone_size: few; cdr3_aa: CASSLSLQGARSYGYTF; cdr3_nt: TGTGCCAGCAGTTTATCCCTACAGGGGGCGCGGAGCTATGGCTACACCTTC
j_call: TRBJ2-7; v_call: TRBV21-1; d_call: -; clone_size: -; cdr3_aa: CASSKEFTGCTCYEQYF; cdr3_nt: TGTGCCAGCAGCAAAGAATTTACCGGGTGCACCTGCTACGAGCAGTACTTC
j_call: TRBJ1-1; v_call: TRBV5-1; d_call: TRBD1; clone_size: few; cdr3_aa: CASSLSGQLNTEAFF; cdr3_nt: TGCGCCAGCAGCTTGTCGGGACAGCTGAACACTGAAGCTTTCTTT
j_call: TRBJ1-5; v_call: TRBV6-5; d_call: -; clone_size: -; cdr3_aa: CASSIGTGQPQHF; cdr3_nt: TGTGCCAGCAGCATCGGAACGGGTCAGCCCCAGCATTTT
j_call: TRBJ1-5; v_call: TRBV6-2/TRBV6-3; d_call: TRBD1; clone_size: once; cdr3_aa: CASSYPRDRSYSNQPQHF; cdr3_nt: TGTGCCAGCAGTTATCCCCGGGACAGGTCCTATAGCAATCAGCCCCAGCATTTT
j_call: TRBJ1-1; v_call: TRBV3-1/TRBV3-2; d_call: -; clone_size: -; cdr3_aa: CASSQSGMETEAFF; cdr3_nt: TGTGCCAGCAGCCAATCAGGGATGGAAACTGAAGCTTTCTTT
j_call: TRBJ2-7; v_call: TRBV9; d_call: -; clone_size: -; cdr3_aa: CASSQGGSYEQYF; cdr3_nt: TGTGCCAGCAGCCAGGGTGGCTCCTACGAGCAGTACTTC
j_call: TRBJ2-2; v_call: TRBV10-2; d_call: TRBD2; clone_size: -; cdr3_aa: CASRPLSRGSHTGELFF; cdr3_nt: TGCGCCAGCAGACCCCTATCCCGCGGGAGCCACACCGGGGAGCTGTTTTTT
j_call: TRBJ1-6; v_call: TRBV10-3; d_call: TRBD1; clone_size: few; cdr3_aa: CASQGNVGNSPLHF; cdr3_nt: TGTGCCTCACAGGGGAACGTAGGCAATTCACCCCTCCACTTT
j_call: TRBJ2-5; v_call: TRBV7-2; d_call: -; clone_size: few; cdr3_aa: CASSDALAGTQYF; cdr3_nt: TGTGCCAGCAGCGACGCGCTCGCGGGGACCCAGTACTTC
j_call: TRBJ2-1; v_call: TRBV28; d_call: -; clone_size: -; cdr3_aa: CASRGQWNEQFF; cdr3_nt: TGTGCCAGCAGGGGGCAGTGGAATGAGCAGTTCTTC
j_call: TRBJ2-3; v_call: TRBV7-7; d_call: -; clone_size: -; cdr3_aa: CASSLSGTDTQYF; cdr3_nt: TGTGCCAGCAGCTTGTCCGGCACAGATACGCAGTATTTT
j_call: TRBJ1-3; v_call: TRBV3-1/TRBV3-2; d_call: TRBD1; clone_size: -; cdr3_aa: CASSRRRGQGLNTIYF; cdr3_nt: TGTGCCAGCAGCCGAAGGCGTGGACAGGGGTTAAACACCATATATTTT
j_call: TRBJ2-7; v_call: TRBV9; d_call: -; clone_size: -; cdr3_aa: CASSVSPQFEQYF; cdr3_nt: TGTGCCAGCAGCGTATCGCCCCAGTTCGAGCAGTACTTC
j_call: TRBJ2-7; v_call: TRBV28; d_call: TRBD2; clone_size: -; cdr3_aa: CASRPSGLAAPYEQYF; cdr3_nt: TGTGCCAGCAGACCTAGTGGACTAGCAGCCCCCTACGAGCAGTACTTC
j_call: TRBJ1-4; v_call: TRBV28; d_call: -; clone_size: -; cdr3_aa: CASRRTPRGTKNEKLFF; cdr3_nt: TGTGCCAGCAGGAGGACCCCACGGGGGACGAAAAATGAAAAACTGTTTTTT
j_call: TRBJ2-7; v_call: TRBV6-2/TRBV6-3; d_call: TRBD2; clone_size: -; cdr3_aa: CASSSVQRGNYEQYF; cdr3_nt: TGTGCCAGCAGTTCCGTCCAGCGGGGGAATTACGAGCAGTACTTC
j_call: TRBJ2-5; v_call: TRBV7-9; d_call: TRBD2; clone_size: -; cdr3_aa: CASSSSLGTSGRAHETQYF; cdr3_nt: TGTGCCAGCAGCTCCTCTTTGGGGACTAGCGGGAGGGCTCATGAGACCCAGTACTTC
j_call: TRBJ2-7; v_call: TRBV28; d_call: TRBD2; clone_size: -; cdr3_aa: CASSPSGRLSYEQYF; cdr3_nt: TGTGCCAGCAGCCCTAGCGGGAGGTTATCCTACGAGCAGTACTTC
j_call: TRBJ1-2; v_call: TRBV4-2; d_call: -; clone_size: few; cdr3_aa: CASSQETSLGLEYGYTF; cdr3_nt: TGTGCCAGCAGCCAAGAAACCTCCCTGGGTTTGGAGTATGGCTACACCTTC
j_call: TRBJ2-5; v_call: TRBV13; d_call: -; clone_size: -; cdr3_aa: CASSLDREETQYF; cdr3_nt: TGTGCCAGCAGCTTAGACAGGGAAGAGACCCAGTACTTC
j_call: TRBJ2-1; v_call: TRBV11-2; d_call: -; clone_size: -; cdr3_aa: CASSLVLRSYNEQFF; cdr3_nt: TGTGCCAGCAGCTTAGTTTTAAGGAGCTACAATGAGCAGTTCTTC
j_call: TRBJ1-1; v_call: TRBV3-1/TRBV3-2; d_call: -; clone_size: -; cdr3_aa: CASSPTGGVRNTEAFF; cdr3_nt: TGTGCCAGCAGCCCGACAGGTGGGGTTAGGAACACTGAAGCTTTCTTT
j_call: TRBJ2-7; v_call: TRBV19; d_call: -; clone_size: -; cdr3_aa: CASSPLLGSYEQYF; cdr3_nt: TGTGCCAGTAGTCCGCTCCTCGGCTCCTACGAGCAGTACTTC